The clone carrying this T cell receptor (beta chain) appeared a few times. Its antigen is unknown. This entry belongs to a study of beta chain features in type 1 diabetes. Overall study results and limits: In every one of the four CD4+ subsets, TCRB CDR3s were moderately but significantly shorter in Type 1 diabetes patients.

The CDR3 is 14 amino acids. V was pared by 0 bases and J by 2 bases, with 2 bases of the junction left unmatched. Germline V gene sequence: CDR1 SGHNT, CDR2 YYREEE (reference sequence). The study reverse transcribed the entire isolated RNA, so it sequenced expressed TCRB transcripts. The data were produced by immunoSEQ multiplex PCR, yet TCRdb's version contains in-frame clones alone and is incomplete. The sample holds 630,000 or so clones, roughly an eighth seen once. The TCR sequence derives from a man aged 18-30 years with type 1 diabetes. The specimen was naive CD4+ T cells from blood. The gene calls are TRBV5-4 and TRBJ2-7; TRBD1 agrees at 7 bases. CDR3 sequence: CASSLVGGPYEQYF. CDR3 sequence (DNA): TGTGCCAGCAGCTTGGTAGGGGGCCCCTACGAGCAGTACTTC.